A single sample is the source of the 17 T cell receptor beta chains below, sequenced in a study of blood T cell repertoires in COVID-19. Method: immunoSEQ multiplex PCR; TCRdb's copy keeps in-frame clones and lacks some. Of under 400,000 clones in the sample, around 87% were seen once. The sequenced sample was peripheral blood. Source of these receptors: a man aged 18 to 29 with active or convalescent COVID-19.

This chain connects TRBV5-1 to TRBJ1-2, with D possibly being TRBD1 (5 bases). The CDR3 runs to 12 residues. Germline values: CDR1 SGHRS, CDR2 YFSETQ. The V and J ends lost 4 bases and 8 bases respectively, with 12 bases between them. CDR3 region: CASSVGTTGYTF. The CDR3 region has the DNA TGCGCCAGCAGCGTCGGGACTACCGGCTACACCTTC.

V is TRBV15 and J is TRBJ2-1; D is possibly TRBD2 (5 bases). Germline CDR1 LNHNV, CDR2 YYDKDF (reference sequence). Trimming removed 5 bases at V and 4 bases at J, with 9 bases between. The CDR3 contains 13 residues. The CDR3 DNA sequence: TGTGCCACCAGCCGAGCGGTATACAATGAGCAGTTCTTC. Its protein is CATSRAVYNEQFF.

The chain links TRBV20-1 to TRBJ1-1; 7 positions agree with TRBD1. Per germline, CDR1 DFQATT and CDR2 SNEGSKA (reference sequence). Trimming at V came to 3 bases and at J to 11 bases, leaving 6 bases not matched to a gene. The CDR3 runs to 11 residues. CDR3 sequence reads: CSASPTGMAFF. The CDR3 nucleotides read TGCAGTGCTAGCCCGACAGGGATGGCTTTCTTT.

J is TRBJ2-3 and V is TRBV19; TRBD2 agrees at 9 bases. Germline-derived CDR1 and CDR2 are LNHDA and SQIVND (reference sequence). V was pared by 2 bases and J by 6 bases, with 6 bases of the junction left unmatched. There are 15 residues in the CDR3. The CDR3 DNA follows: TGTGCCAGTAGTATAATGAGCGGGGGGCGGGATACGCAGTATTTT. Translation gives CASSIMSGGRDTQYF.

The chain carries TRBV11-2 and TRBJ2-1; D possibly corresponds to TRBD1 (6 bases). The CDR3 spans 14 residues. Germline V gene data show CDR1 as SGHAT and CDR2 as FQNNGV. Trimming took 5 bases from V and 15 from J, leaving 23 bases between them. CDR3 sequence reads: CASSARTASGWMFF. CDR3 nucleotides: TGTGCCAGCAGCGCCCGGACAGCGTCTGGTTGGATGTTCTTC. Based on the CDR3 plus reference TRBV11-2 and TRBJ2-1, the full variable domain is EAGVAQSPRYKIIEKRQSVAFWCNPISGHATLYWYQQILGQGPKLLIQFQNNGVVDDSQLPKDRFSAERLKGVDSTLKIQPAKLEDSAVYLCASSARTASGWMFFGPGTRLTVL.

The V gene is TRBV29-1, the J gene TRBJ2-3; 13 nucleotides match TRBD2. V trimming: 7 bases; J trimming: 2 bases; junction bases outside the gene matches: 3. The CDR3 totals 14 residues. Looked up from germline, CDR1 is SQVTM and CDR2 is ANQGSEA. The CDR3 DNA sequence: TGCAGCGCGGGACTAGCGGGGCTCACAGATACGCAGTATTTT. This sequence encodes CSAGLAGLTDTQYF.

This sequence joins TRBV7-9 and TRBJ1-5; no firm D call. Germline V CDR1 and CDR2: SEHNR, FQNEAQ (reference sequence). The CDR3 runs 14 residues. V was pared by 1 base and J by 6 bases, with 10 bases between. CDR3 sequence reads: CASSLGLGVQPQHF. Here the CDR3 DNA reads TGTGCCAGCAGCTTAGGCTTGGGAGTTCAGCCCCAGCATTTT.

The gene calls are TRBV4-3 and TRBJ2-1; 7 nucleotides align to TRBD2. CDR3 length equals 17 residues. V lost 0 bases to trimming and J lost 2 bases; unmatched junction nucleotides: 7. Germline V gene data show CDR1 as LGHNA and CDR2 as YSLEER. The DNA for the CDR3 is TGCGCCAGCAGCCAAGATGGGAGCGGGGTCGCCTACAATGAGCAGTTCTTC. Translating it yields CASSQDGSGVAYNEQFF.

This clone was seen once. The chain employs TRBV29-1 and TRBJ2-5, with D uncertain. Germline values: CDR1 SQVTM, CDR2 ANQGSEA. This CDR3 contains 15 residues. V was pared by 1 base and J by 0 bases, with 12 bases between. CDR3 region: CSVEGELSDQETQYF. The CDR3 DNA reads TGCAGCGTTGAAGGAGAGCTCTCGGACCAAGAGACCCAGTACTTC.

The gene calls are TRBV4-2 and TRBJ2-5, with TRBD2 identical over 11 bases. V trimming: 0 bases; J trimming: 2 bases; junction bases outside the gene matches: 11. Germline V gene data show CDR1 as LGHNA and CDR2 as YNFKEQ. The CDR3 totals 19 residues. The CDR3 nucleotides are TGTGCCAGCAGCCAAGATTTTGGGCTAGCGGGGGGATTACAAGAGACCCAGTACTTC. Amino acids: CASSQDFGLAGGLQETQYF.

J is TRBJ2-3 and V is TRBV7-8; 10 bases map to TRBD1. The CDR3 sequence is 15 residues long. CDR1 SGHVS and CDR2 FQNEAQ come from the germline V gene. V gave up 3 bases and J gave up 2 bases; unmatched junction bases: 2. The CDR3 is CASSFGTGATDTQYF. The CDR3 coding sequence is TGTGCCAGCAGCTTCGGGACAGGGGCCACAGATACGCAGTATTTT.

This rearrangement joins TRBV18 to TRBJ2-1; 8 bases align to TRBD2. Germline loops: CDR1 KGHSH, CDR2 LQKENI. CDR3 length: 15 residues. Trimming cost V 3 bases and J 3 bases; bases outside gene matches: 4. The CDR3 DNA reads as TGTGCCAGCTCACCCGTAGCGGGGAACTACAATGAGCAGTTCTTC. Translation gives CASSPVAGNYNEQFF.

This chain uses TRBV11-2 with TRBJ2-1; 10 bases agree with TRBD2. The ends lost 1 base at V and 5 bases at J; junction bases unmatched: 8. This CDR3 region has 17 residues. Germline lookup yields CDR1 SGHAT and CDR2 FQNNGV. CDR3 residues: CASSLVSLGLADNEQFF. The CDR3 nucleotides are TGTGCCAGCAGCTTAGTCTCTCTTGGACTAGCGGACAATGAGCAGTTCTTC.

The CDR3 coding sequence is TGTGCCAGCAGTGGACAGTTGAACACTGAAGCTTTCTTT. Amino acid sequence: CASSGQLNTEAFF. This rearrangement joins TRBV7-2 to TRBJ1-1; TRBD1 might be the D (6 bases). CDR3 length: 13 amino acids. Between the trimmed V and J ends, which lost 6 bases and 0 bases, there was a span of 8 bases. Per the germline V gene, CDR1 is SGHTA and CDR2 is FQGNSA.

V and J are TRBV18 and TRBJ2-7, with 12 positions matching TRBD1. This CDR3 has 15 amino acids. After removal of 1 base from V and 7 bases from J, the junction contained 5 bases not matched to a gene. The germline CDR1 and CDR2 sequences are KGHSH and LQKENI. CDR3 in DNA: TGTGCCAGCTCACCACTTAGGGACAGGGGGCAGGAGCAGTACTTC. It is translated as CASSPLRDRGQEQYF. The complete variable domain, with remaining parts taken from reference TRBV18 and TRBJ2-7, reads NAGVMQNPRHLVRRRGQEARLRCSPMKGHSHVYWYRQLPEEGLKFMVYLQKENIIDESGMPKERFSAEFPKEGPSILRIQQVVRGDSAAYFCASSPLRDRGQEQYFGPGTRLTVT.

The J gene is TRBJ1-2, the V gene TRBV6-5; TRBD1 aligns across 9 bases. CDR3 size: 15 residues. Germline CDR1 and CDR2: MNHEY and SVGAGI. Germline trimming cut 4 bases from V and 8 bases from J; bases unmatched to any gene: 11. The CDR3, as DNA: TGTGCCAGCAGTTCCGCAGGGACAGGGAGAAACGGCTACACCTTC. Translated: CASSSAGTGRNGYTF.

This clone was seen just once. This chain links TRBV7-2 with TRBJ1-2; 11 nucleotides agree with TRBD1. The CDR3 runs to 17 residues. Germline V CDR1 and CDR2: SGHTA, FQGNSA. V gave up 3 bases and J gave up 8 bases; unmatched junction bases: 14. DNA of the CDR3: TGTGCCAGCAGCTTTACCCCCCGGACAGGGGGCGCGAAAGGCTACACCTTC. It specifies CASSFTPRTGGAKGYTF.